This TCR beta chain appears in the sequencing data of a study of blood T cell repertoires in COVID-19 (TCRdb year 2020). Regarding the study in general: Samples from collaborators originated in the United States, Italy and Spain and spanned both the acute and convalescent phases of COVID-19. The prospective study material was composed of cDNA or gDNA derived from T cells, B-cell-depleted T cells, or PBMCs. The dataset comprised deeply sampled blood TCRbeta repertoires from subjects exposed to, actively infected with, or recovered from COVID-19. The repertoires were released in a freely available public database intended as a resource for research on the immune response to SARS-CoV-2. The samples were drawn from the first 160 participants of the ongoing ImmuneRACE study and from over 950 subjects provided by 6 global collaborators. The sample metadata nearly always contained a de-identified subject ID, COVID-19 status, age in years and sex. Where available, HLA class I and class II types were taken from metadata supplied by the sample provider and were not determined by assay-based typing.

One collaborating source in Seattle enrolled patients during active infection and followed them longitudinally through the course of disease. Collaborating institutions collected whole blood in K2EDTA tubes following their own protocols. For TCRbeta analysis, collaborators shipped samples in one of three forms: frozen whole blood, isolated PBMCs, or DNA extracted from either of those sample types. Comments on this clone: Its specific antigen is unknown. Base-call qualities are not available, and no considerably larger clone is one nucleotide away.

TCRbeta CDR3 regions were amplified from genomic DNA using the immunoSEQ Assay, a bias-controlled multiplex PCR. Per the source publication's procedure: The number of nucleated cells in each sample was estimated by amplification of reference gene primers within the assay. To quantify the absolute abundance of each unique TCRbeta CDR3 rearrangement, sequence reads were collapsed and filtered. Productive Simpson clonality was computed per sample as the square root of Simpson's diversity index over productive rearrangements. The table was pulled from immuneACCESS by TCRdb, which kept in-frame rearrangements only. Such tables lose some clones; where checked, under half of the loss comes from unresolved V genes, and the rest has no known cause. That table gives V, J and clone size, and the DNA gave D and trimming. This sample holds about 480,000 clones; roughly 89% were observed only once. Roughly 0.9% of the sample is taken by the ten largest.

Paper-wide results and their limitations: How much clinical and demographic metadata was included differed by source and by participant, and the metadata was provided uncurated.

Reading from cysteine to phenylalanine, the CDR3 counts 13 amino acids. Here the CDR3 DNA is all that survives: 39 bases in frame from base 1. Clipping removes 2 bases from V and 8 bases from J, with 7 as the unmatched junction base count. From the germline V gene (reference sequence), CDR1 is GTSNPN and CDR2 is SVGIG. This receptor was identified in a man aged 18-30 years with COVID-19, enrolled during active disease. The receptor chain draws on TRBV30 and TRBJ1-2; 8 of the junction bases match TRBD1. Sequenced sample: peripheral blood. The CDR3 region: CAWSYWQGAGYTF. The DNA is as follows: TGTGCCTGGAGTTATTGGCAGGGGGCGGGCTACACCTTC.